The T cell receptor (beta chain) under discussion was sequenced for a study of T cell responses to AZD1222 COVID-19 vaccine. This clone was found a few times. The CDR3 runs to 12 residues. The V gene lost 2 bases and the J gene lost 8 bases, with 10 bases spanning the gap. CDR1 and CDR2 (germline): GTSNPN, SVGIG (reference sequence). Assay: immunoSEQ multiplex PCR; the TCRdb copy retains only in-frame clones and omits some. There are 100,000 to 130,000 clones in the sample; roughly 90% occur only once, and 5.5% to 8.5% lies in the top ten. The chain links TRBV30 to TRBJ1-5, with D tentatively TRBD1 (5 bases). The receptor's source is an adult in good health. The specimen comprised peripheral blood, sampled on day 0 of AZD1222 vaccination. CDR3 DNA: TGTGCCTGGAGTAGGGGAAAGGAGCCCCAGCATTTT. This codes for CAWSRGKEPQHF. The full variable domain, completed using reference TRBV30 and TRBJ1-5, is SQTIHQWPATLVQPVGSPLSLECTVEGTSNPNLYWYRQAAGRGLQLLFYSVGIGQISSEVPQNLSASRPQDRQFILSSKKLLLSDSGFYLCAWSRGKEPQHFGDGTRLSIL.